Following are 5 T cell receptor beta chains from one sample sequenced in a study of cytomegalovirus exposure and HLA in healthy donors. Primers included in the PCR were 60 Vbeta and 13 Jbeta primers. Only in-frame clones appear in the TCRdb table, and some are missing; sequencing was by immunoSEQ multiplex PCR. In the table there are a few hundred thousand clones, roughly 83% of which are singletons. Sequenced input: PBMCs. The receptors derive from a girl between 5 and 17 years old in good health and CMV-seronegative.

This chain uses TRBV27 with TRBJ2-7, with 8 bases identical to TRBD1. V dropped 7 bases and J dropped 3; count of bases not matched to a gene: 11. The CDR3 covers 15 residues. Germline assignment: CDR1 MNHEY and CDR2 SMNVEV (reference sequence). The CDR3 sequence: CASKTRDRTYYEQYF. CDR3 nucleotides: TGTGCCAGCAAGACTCGGGACAGGACATACTACGAGCAGTACTTC.

V is TRBV12-5 and J is TRBJ1-2; 7 bases are shared with TRBD1. Germline V gene lookup returns CDR1 LGHNT and CDR2 FRNRAP. This CDR3 is built from 18 residues. After removal of 3 bases from V and 0 bases from J, the junction contained 13 bases not matched to a gene. The CDR3 region has the DNA TGTGCTAGTGGTTTACAACTGGACAGGAGGGGTCCTAACTATGGCTACACCTTC. As protein: CASGLQLDRRGPNYGYTF.

CDR3 nucleotides: TGTGCCAGCAGTTTATCGCAGGGAGGTTACTCCTACAATGAGCAGTTCTTC. Translation: CASSLSQGGYSYNEQFF. The chain uses TRBV27 and TRBJ2-1; maybe TRBD2 (6 bases). V lost 0 bases to trimming and J lost 0 bases, with 12 bases between them. This CDR3 is 17 amino acids long. Germline V CDR1 and CDR2: MNHEY, SMNVEV (reference sequence).

This clone occurred a few times. This rearrangement joins TRBV28 to TRBJ1-4; no reliable D call. The germline CDR1 and CDR2 sequences are MDHEN and SYDVKM. The CDR3 has 13 amino acids. V lost 8 bases to trimming and J lost 7 bases, with 14 bases between them. DNA for the CDR3: TGTGCCAGCTCCGCGGGCTTCGGTGAAAAACTGTTTTTT. Protein product: CASSAGFGEKLFF.

The rearrangement uses TRBV5-1 and TRBJ1-4; TRBD1 might be the D (6 bases). The V gene's germline CDR1 is SGHRS and CDR2 YFSETQ. CDR3 size: 13 residues. With 5 bases removed from V and 6 bases from J, the gap between germline ends came to 11 bases. Written as DNA, the CDR3 is TGCGCCAGCAGGGTAGGGGGAGATGAAAAACTGTTTTTT. Translation gives CASRVGGDEKLFF.